The clone carrying this T cell receptor beta chain was seen more than once but under ten times. The antigen remains undetermined. The entry originates in a study of human T cells and chemical hapten exposure. The time point here: pre-sensitization, week 0. Treatment reported: therapeutic diphenylcyclopropenone sensitization with weekly scalp DPC. Ahead of each patch test application, blood was drawn. Individual cDNA molecules received unique molecular identifiers in the library. TCRdb re-called the RACE reads with MiXCR, one entry per CDR3 protein. The sample holds approximately 260,000 distinct CDR3 sequences, roughly 7.7% seen once. General study results and limits: High-frequency TCRs, those above 1 in 1000, stayed the same after DPC sensitization.

Trimming at V came to 6 bases and at J to 3 bases, leaving 7 bases not matched to a gene. The CDR3 loop spans 14 amino acids. The starting material was whole blood, obtained in connection with sensitization to the hapten diphenylcyclopropenone (DPC). This TCR was recovered from a man aged 18-30 years with alopecia areata. Some clones in this sample may be carry-over from other donors' samples. V is TRBV12-3 or TRBV12-4 and J is TRBJ1-2; 7 bases map to TRBD1. Here the CDR3 reads CASRQTGQDYGYTF. The CDR3 DNA reads TGTGCCAGCAGACAGACAGGGCAGGACTATGGCTACACCTTC.